Listed here are 18 T cell receptor beta chains from one sample, sequenced in a study of CD8 T cells in ankylosing spondylitis. TCRdb re-derived calls from the 5' RACE reads in MiXCR, one entry per CDR3 protein. The sample yields 200,000 to 300,000 distinct CDR3 sequences, less than 9.5% seen once. Sample: blood, either unsorted or a sorted T cell fraction (not recorded which). Source of these receptors: a female donor with ankylosing spondylitis or in good health (not recorded which).

For this clonotype: This could be a read error, since a much larger clone is one nucleotide away. V is TRBV14 and J is TRBJ2-1; D is perhaps TRBD2 (5 bases). Trimming took off 2 bases at V and 5 bases at J, with 13 bases between the two ends. Germline CDR1 is SGHDN and CDR2 is FVKESK. This CDR3 has 15 amino acids. In DNA form, the CDR3 reads TGTGCCAGCAGCCAAATACTAGTGGTACACAATGAGCAGTTCTTC. Amino acid sequence: CASSQILVVHNEQFF.

This clonotype has ten or more counts. The chain employs TRBV10-3 and TRBJ2-4, with D perhaps assigned TRBD1 or TRBD2 (5 bases each). Germline values: CDR1 ENHRY, CDR2 SYGVKD. The CDR3 is 14 residues long. Trimming left V 0 bases short and J 11 bases short, with 14 bases between. The CDR3 spells CAISESEGRDVQYF. As DNA, the CDR3 is TGTGCCATCAGTGAGTCGGAAGGCAGGGACGTTCAGTACTTC.

This clonotype was seen many times. The genes are TRBV29-1 and TRBJ2-3; TRBD2 is a possible D gene (6 bases). This CDR3 is built from 18 residues. Trimming stripped 1 base from V and 4 bases from J, with 24 bases between. CDR1 and CDR2 from the germline V gene are SQVTM and ANQGSEA. This chain's CDR3 is CSVEGVDGRGPSADTQYF. Here the CDR3 DNA reads TGCAGCGTTGAAGGGGTGGATGGGCGGGGCCCTAGCGCAGATACGCAGTATTTT.

This clonotype was detected ten times or more. This sequence joins TRBV4-1 and TRBJ1-1, with a tentative D call TRBD1 (5 bases). The CDR3 loop spans 13 amino acids. Trimming removed 7 bases from V and 10 bases from J, with 19 bases in between. Germline values: CDR1 MGHRA, CDR2 YSYEKL. The CDR3 sequence: CASTRGGSSRAFF. The DNA for the CDR3 is TGCGCCAGCACCCGGGGCGGTAGTAGTCGAGCTTTCTTT.

This clonotype showed up many times. The chain links TRBV4-3 to TRBJ2-7; D gene uncertain. The CDR3 loop spans 15 amino acids. Germline-derived CDR1 and CDR2 are LGHNA and YSLEER. Trimming cost V 1 base and J 2 bases, with 12 bases left between them. CDR3 sequence (DNA): TGCGCCAGCAGCCAAGTCCCACAGATACCCTACGAGCAGTACTTC. Translated, it gives CASSQVPQIPYEQYF.

This clonotype was found many times. V and J are TRBV20-1 and TRBJ1-4; D possibly corresponds to TRBD1 (5 bases). V was clipped by 1 base and J by 4 bases, with 10 bases between them. This CDR3 contains 14 residues. Germline-derived CDR1 and CDR2 are DFQATT and SNEGSKA (reference sequence). The CDR3 reads CSARAGTYNEKLFF. The CDR3 region has the DNA TGCAGTGCTAGAGCCGGGACCTATAATGAAAAACTGTTTTTT.

This clonotype was observed many times. V gene TRBV20-1 combines with J gene TRBJ2-7, with 7 positions matching TRBD1. CDR1 is DFQATT and CDR2 is SNEGSKA in the germline V gene (reference sequence). The CDR3 is 12 amino acids. The V and J ends lost 5 bases and 0 bases, in that order; junction bases with no gene match: 1. CDR3 sequence reads: CSAGQVSYEQYF. The CDR3 DNA reads as TGCAGTGCTGGACAGGTCTCCTACGAGCAGTACTTC.

A word on this clonotype: This may stem from a read error, because a much larger clone lies one nucleotide away. The chain uses TRBV3-1 and TRBJ1-3; tentatively, D is TRBD1 (5 bases). The germline V gene encodes CDR1 LGHDT and CDR2 YNNKEL (reference sequence). The CDR3 is 14 residues long. The ends were cut back, 8 bases at V and 2 bases at J, with 13 bases in the middle. CDR3 protein: CASCPGTTGNTIYF. In DNA form, the CDR3 reads TGTGCCAGCTGTCCCGGGACGACTGGAAACACCATATATTTT. Full variable domain (rest looked up from reference TRBV3-1 and TRBJ1-3): DTAVSQTPKYLVTQMGNDKSIKCEQNLGHDTMYWYKQDSKKFLKIMFSYNNKELIINETVPNRFSPKSPDKAHLNLHINSLELGDSAVYFCASCPGTTGNTIYFGEGSWLTVV.

Ten or more counts support this clonotype. CDR3 nucleotides: TGCGCCAGCAGCCAAGAAGGGTTTCGGACATACGAACTAGCGGGGCACAATGAGCAGTTCTTC. Protein sequence: CASSQEGFRTYELAGHNEQFF. The chain has TRBV4-1 and TRBJ2-1; TRBD2 matches at 10 bases. The length of the CDR3 is 21 residues. Germline CDR1 is MGHRA and CDR2 is YSYEKL. V gave up 0 bases and J gave up 5 bases; unmatched junction bases: 19.

This clonotype was counted at least ten times. This chain uses TRBV5-1 with TRBJ2-5; weak D call: TRBD2 (6 bases). The V gene's germline CDR1 is SGHRS and CDR2 YFSETQ. The CDR3 is made up of 13 amino acids. V was trimmed by 4 bases and J by 1 base, leaving 8 bases between them. CDR3 protein: CASSRGSQETQYF. The CDR3 DNA reads as TGCGCCAGCAGCCGGGGGTCCCAAGAGACCCAGTACTTC.

Many counts were recorded for this clonotype. The rearrangement links TRBV20-1 to TRBJ2-3; D is undetermined. Germline loops: CDR1 DFQATT, CDR2 SNEGSKA (reference sequence). This CDR3 has 12 residues. V was trimmed by 3 bases and J by 6 bases, leaving 10 bases between them. Here the CDR3 reads CSASSRRDTQYF. CDR3 nucleotide sequence: TGCAGTGCTAGCTCCCGTAGGGATACGCAGTATTTT.

A word on this clonotype: A much larger clone lies a single base off, so this may be a read error. The J gene is TRBJ1-1, the V gene TRBV12-3 or TRBV12-4; D may be TRBD1 (5 bases). The ends were cut back, 4 bases at V and 3 bases at J, with 12 bases in the middle. The CDR3 has 14 amino acids. CDR3 amino acids: CASSWGVGDTEAFF. The DNA of the CDR3 is TGTGCCAGCAGTTGGGGAGTAGGGGACACTGAAGCTTTCTTT.

V is TRBV7-9 and J is TRBJ2-5, with 7 positions matching TRBD2. Germline V CDR1 and CDR2: SEHNR, FQNEAQ (reference sequence). V dropped 5 bases and J dropped 0; count of bases not matched to a gene: 6. The CDR3 loop spans 15 amino acids. Written as DNA, the CDR3 is TGTGCCAGCAGCCCTAGCGGAGCGTACCAAGAGACCCAGTACTTC. Its protein is CASSPSGAYQETQYF.

This clonotype was seen many times. This rearrangement joins TRBV2 to TRBJ2-7; 12 bases match TRBD2. J lost 3 bases, V lost 6 bases, and 3 bases had no gene match. CDR1 and CDR2 (germline): SNHLY, FYNNEI. CDR3 length: 14 amino acids. The CDR3 bases are TGTGCCAGCAGACCGGGACTAGCGGGCTACGAGCAGTACTTC. Its protein is CASRPGLAGYEQYF.

As to this clonotype: The germline gene is not matched at one end of the junction; a read error may be the cause. This sequence joins TRBV7-2 and TRBJ1-5, with a tentative D call TRBD1 (6 bases). CDR1 is SGHTA, CDR2 FQGNSA, per germline. The length of the CDR3 is 14 residues. This chain's CDR3 is CASSLGSGGQLQHF. DNA for the CDR3: TGTGCCAGCAGCTTAGGTTCAGGCGGACAGCTCCAGCATTTT.

In its sample, this clonotype was seen a few times. The rearrangement links TRBV20-1 to TRBJ2-7; 10 nucleotides line up with TRBD2. From germline, CDR1 is DFQATT and CDR2 SNEGSKA (reference sequence). The CDR3 covers 13 residues. V was clipped by 7 bases and J by 4 bases; unmatched bases: 7. The chain's CDR3 is CSVPGAGGYEQYF. The CDR3 DNA follows: TGCAGTGTGCCAGGAGCGGGAGGGTACGAGCAGTACTTC.

This clonotype was detected only a few times. The V and J genes are TRBV7-2 and TRBJ2-1; 12 bases map to TRBD2. V lost 5 bases and J lost 10; bases outside the gene matches: 9. This CDR3 has 15 residues. In germline, CDR1 is SGHTA, CDR2 FQGNSA. This chain's CDR3 is CASSQGLAGIPEQFF. DNA for the CDR3: TGTGCCAGCAGCCAAGGACTAGCGGGAATCCCCGAGCAGTTCTTC.

This clonotype came up many times. The chain employs TRBV5-1 and TRBJ1-4; 10 bases are shared with TRBD1. The germline gives CDR1 SGHRS, CDR2 YFSETQ. The CDR3 is 14 residues long. V shed 4 bases and J 6 bases; nucleotides not matched to a gene: 3. The CDR3 DNA follows: TGCGCCAGCAGCCCGGACAGGGGGGATGAAAAACTGTTTTTT. As protein: CASSPDRGDEKLFF.